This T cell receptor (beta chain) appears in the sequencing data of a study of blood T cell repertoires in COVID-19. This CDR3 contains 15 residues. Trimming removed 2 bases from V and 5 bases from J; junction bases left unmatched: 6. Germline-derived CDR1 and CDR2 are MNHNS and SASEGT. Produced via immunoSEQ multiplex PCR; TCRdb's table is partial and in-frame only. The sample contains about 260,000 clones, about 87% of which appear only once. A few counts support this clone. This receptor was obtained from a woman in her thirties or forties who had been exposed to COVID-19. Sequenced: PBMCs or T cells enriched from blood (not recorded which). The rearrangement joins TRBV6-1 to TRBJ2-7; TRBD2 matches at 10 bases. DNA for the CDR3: TGTGCCAGCAGTGAAAGGGCTAGCGGGAGTCACGAGCAGTACGTC. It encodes CASSERASGSHEQYV.